The rows below give T cell receptor beta chains drawn from one sample of a study of early T cells in non-severe SARS-CoV-2 infection. MiXCR, run by TCRdb on the 5' RACE reads, gives a single entry per CDR3 protein. This table holds 65,000 to 80,000 distinct CDR3 sequences, about 12% found once. The sample taken for sequencing was whole blood. The receptors were sampled from an adult who was a healthcare worker with PCR-confirmed SARS-CoV-2 infection or an uninfected control (not recorded which). Each CDR3 is given with its conserved first and last residue. D genes are given only for firm matches.

J gene | V gene | D gene | CDR3 protein
TRBJ2-5 | TRBV12-3/TRBV12-4 | TRBD2 | CASSSGLAGVRETQYF
TRBJ2-5 | TRBV30 | - | CAWIKERETQYF
TRBJ2-1 | TRBV5-1 | - | CASSLVPSSEQFF
TRBJ2-3 | TRBV27 | - | CASSLGVADTQYF
TRBJ2-3 | TRBV29-1 | TRBD1 | CSVLIRGQRNSLHTDTQYF
TRBJ1-4 | TRBV28 | - | CASSSRDPATNEKLFF
TRBJ1-2 | TRBV7-9 | - | CASSLATGLYGYTF
TRBJ1-2 | TRBV7-2 | TRBD1 | CASSLSHSGTVTPNYGYTF
TRBJ2-1 | TRBV29-1 | - | CSVGAGYNEQFF
TRBJ1-2 | TRBV5-1 | - | CASSLGQVGYGYTF
TRBJ1-1 | TRBV30 | TRBD1 | CAWSLTGVTEAFF
TRBJ2-1 | TRBV5-1 | TRBD2 | CASSYQAGTTRYNEQFF
TRBJ1-1 | TRBV11-2 | TRBD1 | CASSLVPDRGNTEAFF
TRBJ2-7 | TRBV7-9 | TRBD1 | CASSVYGQGAHEQYF
TRBJ2-3 | TRBV11-2 | - | CASSLFPPTSTDTQYF
TRBJ2-3 | TRBV11-2 | - | CASSSPPGLLTDTQYF